The source of this T cell receptor beta chain is a study of T-cell memory formation after mild COVID-19. Whole-study context: There were largely donor-specific TCR clusters. The study's findings and limits: Nothing showed for sure that second-wave clones peaking on day 37 were SARS-CoV-2 specific. CD4+ bias marked clones expanding day 15 to 37, unlike balanced contracting clones.

The sample holds many counts of this clonotype. Its antigen is not known. The germline V gene encodes CDR1 SGHAT and CDR2 FQNNGV. V was clipped by 5 bases and J by 2 bases; unmatched bases: 4. The CDR3 contains 16 residues. In TCRdb, the 5' RACE reads were re-called with MiXCR into one record per CDR3 protein. There are 350,000 to 500,000 distinct CDR3 sequences in the sample; over 15% occur only once, and about 22% lies in the top ten. Material for sequencing was PBMCs or a T cell subset sorted from them (not recorded which). The sequence was obtained from a young man who had mild COVID-19 (a few samples of this study predate the infection). Cell type and time point are not known. The chain recombines TRBV11-2 with TRBJ2-5; 14 positions agree with TRBD2. The CDR3 here is CASSQGTSGSQETQYF. For the CDR3, the DNA is TGTGCCAGCAGCCAGGGGACTAGCGGGAGTCAAGAGACCCAGTACTTC.